This T cell receptor beta chain was recovered during a study of CD8 T cells in ankylosing spondylitis. Study outcomes and limitations: Reactive arthritis synovial fluid and blood previously showed some of these motif variants. About 8 highly homologous variants made up a TCR beta motif, and this motif appeared characteristic of ankylosing spondylitis blood. Disease-linked clones reportedly showed significant enrichment in matched ankylosing spondylitis synovial fluid.

This clonotype was recorded at least ten times. Its matching antigen is unknown. TCRdb reanalysed the 5' RACE reads using MiXCR and keeps one entry per CDR3 protein. The top ten hold around 10% of the sample, which has some 100,000 distinct CDR3 sequences, about 8% seen once. CDR1 is LGHNA and CDR2 is YSLEER in the germline V gene. The CDR3 spans 17 residues. The V and J ends lost 0 bases and 7 bases, in that order; junction bases with no gene match: 8. The rearrangement joins TRBV4-3 to TRBJ2-1, with 11 nucleotides matching TRBD2. This TCR came from a male donor with ankylosing spondylitis or in good health (not recorded which). Specimen: blood, either unsorted or a sorted T cell fraction (not recorded which). CDR3 residues: CASSQDLAGGRLNEQFF. Here the CDR3 DNA reads TGCGCCAGCAGCCAAGACCTAGCGGGAGGAAGGTTGAATGAGCAGTTCTTC.